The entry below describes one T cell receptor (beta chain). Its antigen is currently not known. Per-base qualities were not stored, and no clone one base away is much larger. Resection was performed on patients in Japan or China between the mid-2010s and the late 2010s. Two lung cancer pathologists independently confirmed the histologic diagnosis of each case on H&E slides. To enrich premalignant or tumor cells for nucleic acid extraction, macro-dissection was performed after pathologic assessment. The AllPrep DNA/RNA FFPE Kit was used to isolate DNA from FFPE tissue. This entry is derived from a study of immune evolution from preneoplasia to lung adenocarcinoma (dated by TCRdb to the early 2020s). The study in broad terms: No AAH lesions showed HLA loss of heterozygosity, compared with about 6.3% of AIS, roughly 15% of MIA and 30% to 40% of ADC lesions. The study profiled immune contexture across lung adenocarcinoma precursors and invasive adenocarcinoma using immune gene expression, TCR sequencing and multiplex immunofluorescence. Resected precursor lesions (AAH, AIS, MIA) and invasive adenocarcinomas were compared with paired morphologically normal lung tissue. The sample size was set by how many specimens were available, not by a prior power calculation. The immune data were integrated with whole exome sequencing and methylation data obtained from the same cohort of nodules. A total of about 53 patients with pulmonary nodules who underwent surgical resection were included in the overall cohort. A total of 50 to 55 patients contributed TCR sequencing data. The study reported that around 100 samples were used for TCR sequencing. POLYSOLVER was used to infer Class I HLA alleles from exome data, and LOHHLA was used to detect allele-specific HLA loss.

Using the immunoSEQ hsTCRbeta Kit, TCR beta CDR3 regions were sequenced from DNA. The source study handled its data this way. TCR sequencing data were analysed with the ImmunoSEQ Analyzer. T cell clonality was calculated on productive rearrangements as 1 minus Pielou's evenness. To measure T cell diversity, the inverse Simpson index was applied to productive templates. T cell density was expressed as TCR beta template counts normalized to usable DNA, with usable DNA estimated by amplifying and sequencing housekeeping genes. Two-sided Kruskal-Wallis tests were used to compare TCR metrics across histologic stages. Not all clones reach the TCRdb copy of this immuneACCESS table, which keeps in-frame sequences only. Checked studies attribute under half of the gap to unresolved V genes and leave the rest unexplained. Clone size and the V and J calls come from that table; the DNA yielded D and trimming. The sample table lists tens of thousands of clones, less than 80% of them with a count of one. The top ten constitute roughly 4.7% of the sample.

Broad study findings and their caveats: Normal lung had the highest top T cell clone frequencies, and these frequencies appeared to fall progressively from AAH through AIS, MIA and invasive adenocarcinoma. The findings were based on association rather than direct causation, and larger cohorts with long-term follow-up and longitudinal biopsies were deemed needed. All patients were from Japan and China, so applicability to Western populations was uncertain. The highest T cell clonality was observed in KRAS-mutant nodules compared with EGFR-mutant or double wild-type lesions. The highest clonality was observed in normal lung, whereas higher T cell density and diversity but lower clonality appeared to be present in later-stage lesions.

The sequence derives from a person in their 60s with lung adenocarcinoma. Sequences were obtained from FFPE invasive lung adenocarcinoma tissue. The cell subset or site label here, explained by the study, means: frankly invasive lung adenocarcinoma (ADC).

Here the CDR3 is given as CASSSGQESYEQYF. Read as DNA, the sequence is TGCGCCAGCAGCTCGGGGCAGGAGAGCTACGAGCAGTACTTC. Recombination connected TRBV5-1 to TRBJ2-7; the D gene is tentatively TRBD1 or TRBD2, each matching 5 bases. There are 14 amino acids in the CDR3, from cysteine to phenylalanine inclusive. Of the read, only the CDR3 DNA is kept; its 42 bases are in frame from base 1. The junction carries 13 bases between V and J, which are trimmed by 3 bases and 3 bases respectively. Per the germline V gene, SGHRS is the CDR1 and YFSETQ is the CDR2.